Each of the 18 T cell receptor beta chains below was sequenced from the same sample in a study of pediatric ulcerative colitis (dated by TCRdb to about 2019). The library was produced with the immunoSEQ multiplex PCR assay. In its TCRdb copy, this immuneACCESS table keeps in-frame sequences only and misses some clones. Where compared with another copy, unresolved V genes explain less than half of these, and the others have no known cause. Counted in this sample were approximately 40,000 clones; 60% to 75% of them appeared once. The ten most abundant clones make up roughly 0.7% of the sample. During colonoscopy, one to two pinch biopsies were obtained from the rectum for research purposes. The sample consisted of gut tissue. These TCRs come from a boy between 10 and 17 years old with moderate ulcerative colitis.

This chain links TRBV4-1 with TRBJ2-7, with TRBD2 as a possible D gene (5 bases). The CDR3 extends over 15 amino acids. Trimming shortened V by 1 base and J by 4 bases, and 14 bases separated the two germline ends. Germline CDR1 reads MGHRA; CDR2 reads YSYEKL. The CDR3 DNA is TGCGCCAGCAGCCAAGTACTCGCACAGCGGTACGAGCAGTACTTC. Encoded protein: CASSQVLAQRYEQYF.

The chain employs TRBV5-1 and TRBJ2-7; 10 bases agree with TRBD2. Germline V lookup: CDR1 SGHRS, CDR2 YFSETQ. The V segment lost 0 bases and the J segment 6 bases; nucleotides outside the gene matches: 6. The CDR3 spans 15 residues. In DNA form, the CDR3 reads TGCGCCAGCAGCTTGGGAGCGGGGGGGCATTTCGAGCAGTACTTC. Amino acids: CASSLGAGGHFEQYF.

The chain recombines TRBV5-1 with TRBJ2-1; possibly TRBD2 for D (6 bases). Trimming pared 7 bases from V and 9 bases from J, leaving 23 bases between. Germline lookup yields CDR1 SGHRS and CDR2 YFSETQ. The CDR3 has 15 amino acids. Here the CDR3 DNA reads TGCGCCAGCGGGAACCCGGGAGTTCAAGGCGGTGAGCAGTTCTTC. As protein: CASGNPGVQGGEQFF.

This rearrangement joins TRBV28 to TRBJ2-7; TRBD2 matches 7 bases. Looked up from germline, CDR1 is MDHEN and CDR2 is SYDVKM. The CDR3 has 11 amino acids. V lost 8 bases to trimming and J lost 6 bases; unmatched junction nucleotides: 4. DNA of the CDR3: TGTGCCAGCCGGGGGGAGGGCGAGCAGTACTTC. Amino acids: CASRGEGEQYF.

This clone turned up a few times. The CDR3 spells CASSLTEDYGYTF. The CDR3 nucleotides read TGTGCCAGCAGCCTTACAGAAGACTATGGCTACACCTTC. The gene calls are TRBV9 and TRBJ1-2, with D hard to call. The V and J ends lost 4 bases and 3 bases respectively, with 10 bases between them. The length of the CDR3 is 13 residues. Germline assignment: CDR1 SGDLS and CDR2 YYNGEE.

The chain recombines TRBV4-2 with TRBJ2-7, with TRBD2 as a possible D gene (5 bases). CDR3 length: 16 residues. V dropped 1 base and J dropped 0 bases, with 13 bases sitting between them. The germline V gene has CDR1 LGHNA and CDR2 YNFKEQ. The CDR3 DNA follows: TGTGCCAGCAGCCAAGCGGCGGGCATAAACTCCTACGAGCAGTACTTC. Its translation: CASSQAAGINSYEQYF.

The table lists this clone with a count of one. The chain carries TRBV27 and TRBJ1-5; tentatively, D is TRBD1 (5 bases). The CDR3 consists of 20 residues. CDR1 is MNHEY, CDR2 SMNVEV, per germline (reference sequence). V lost 6 bases to trimming and J lost 4 bases, with 31 bases between them. CDR3 amino acids: CASRTTWGGGNLSPNQPQHF. CDR3 nucleotide sequence: TGTGCCAGCAGAACTACTTGGGGGGGAGGAAACTTAAGCCCTAATCAGCCCCAGCATTTT.

This clone turned up a few times. The chain uses TRBV5-1 and TRBJ1-2, with D hard to call. This CDR3 has 15 residues. Trimming took 0 bases from V and 5 from J, leaving 14 bases between them. The germline V gene has CDR1 SGHRS and CDR2 YFSETQ. CDR3 in amino acids: CASSLDSARTYGYTF. DNA for the CDR3: TGCGCCAGCAGCTTGGACAGCGCAAGAACTTATGGCTACACCTTC.

The chain couples TRBV7-2 to TRBJ2-3; D is ambiguous. CDR1 and CDR2 (germline): SGHTA, FQGNSA. This CDR3 region has 17 residues. Trimming left V 0 bases short and J 0 bases short, with 13 bases between. The CDR3 loop is CASSLARTVRSTDTQYF. DNA for the CDR3: TGTGCCAGCAGCTTAGCGCGAACGGTACGAAGCACAGATACGCAGTATTTT.

V is TRBV7-9 and J is TRBJ2-5; perhaps TRBD1 as D (6 bases). The CDR3 spans 13 residues. V shed 5 bases and J shed 2 bases, with 9 bases lying between them. Germline CDR1 and CDR2: SEHNR and FQNEAQ (reference sequence). As DNA, the CDR3 is TGTGCCAGCAGCCGGGGACAACAAGAGACCCAGTACTTC. Amino acids: CASSRGQQETQYF.

The V call is TRBV7-3, the J call TRBJ1-6; D uncertain. The CDR3 extends over 15 amino acids. Germline CDR1 is SGHTA and CDR2 is FQGTGA. Trimming shortened V by 2 bases and J by 2 bases, and 7 bases separated the two germline ends. CDR3 sequence reads: CASSLEGPYNSPLHF. The CDR3 nucleotides read TGTGCCAGCAGCTTAGAAGGGCCCTATAATTCACCCCTCCACTTT.

This rearrangement joins TRBV19 to TRBJ2-1; 7 bases are a match to TRBD2. V shed 1 base, J shed 3 bases, and the junction held 6 bases outside the gene matches. The CDR3 has 16 residues. Germline V CDR1 and CDR2: LNHDA, SQIVND (reference sequence). The CDR3 reads CASSIGLADHYNEQFF. CDR3 DNA sequence: TGTGCCAGTAGTATAGGGCTAGCGGACCACTACAATGAGCAGTTCTTC.

This chain links TRBV7-8 with TRBJ2-7; tentatively, D is TRBD2 (6 bases). Germline values: CDR1 SGHVS, CDR2 FQNEAQ. V was shortened by 6 bases and J by 7 bases, with 19 bases between the two germline ends. The CDR3 sequence is 14 residues long. CDR3 residues: CASSQGLTLGEQYF. In DNA form, the CDR3 reads TGTGCCAGCAGTCAGGGACTGACCTTGGGGGAGCAGTACTTC. The full variable domain, rest sourced from reference TRBV7-8 and TRBJ2-7, is GAGVSQSPRYKVAKRGQDVALRCDPISGHVSLFWYQQALGQGPEFLTYFQNEAQLDKSGLPSDRFFAERPEGSVSTLKIQRTQQEDSAVYLCASSQGLTLGEQYFGPGTRLTVT.

The chain combines TRBV6-1 with TRBJ1-6, with D possibly TRBD1 on 5 matching bases. Germline loops: CDR1 MNHNS, CDR2 SASEGT. CDR3 length: 14 residues. V lost 6 bases to trimming and J lost 5 bases, with 11 bases between them. The CDR3 region has the DNA TGTGCCAGCAGGTTGGACACGCATAATTCACCCCTCCACTTT. Amino acid sequence: CASRLDTHNSPLHF.

The chain joins TRBV28 to TRBJ1-3; D remains ambiguous. CDR1 and CDR2 (germline): MDHEN, SYDVKM. There are 17 residues in the CDR3. Trimming removed 3 bases from V and 1 base from J, with 16 bases in between. CDR3 sequence reads: CASSFLVTARSGNTIYF. For the CDR3, the DNA is TGTGCCAGCAGTTTTCTTGTTACAGCTCGTTCTGGAAACACCATATATTTT.

The J gene is TRBJ2-2, the V gene TRBV7-9; D could derive from TRBD1 or TRBD2 (6 bases each). V lost 6 bases, J lost 14 bases, and 19 bases lay in between. Germline V gene data show CDR1 as SEHNR and CDR2 as FQNEAQ (reference sequence). This CDR3 has 13 amino acids. The CDR3 reads CASSQSSPGALFF. The CDR3 bases are TGTGCCAGCAGTCAGTCGTCGCCGGGGGCCCTGTTTTTT. Variable domain in full (rest from reference TRBV7-9 and TRBJ2-2): DTGVSQNPRHKITKRGQNVTFRCDPISEHNRLYWYRQTLGQGPEFLTYFQNEAQLEKSRLLSDRFSAERPKGSFSTLEIQRTEQGDSAMYLCASSQSSPGALFFGEGSRLTVL.

The chain employs TRBV6-5 and TRBJ2-1, with no clear D. The CDR3 sequence is 14 residues long. Germline CDR1 reads MNHEY; CDR2 reads SVGAGI. Trimming left V 3 bases short and J 3 bases short, with 9 bases between. The CDR3 loop reads CASSYRANYNEQFF. Written as DNA, the CDR3 is TGTGCCAGCAGTTATAGGGCAAACTACAATGAGCAGTTCTTC.

The chain combines TRBV12-5 with TRBJ2-1; 10 bases map to TRBD2. Germline V gives CDR1 LGHNT, CDR2 FRNRAP. The CDR3 has 16 amino acids. The trim removed 2 bases at V and 7 bases at J, leaving 8 bases unmatched. The CDR3 region is CASGLIQREGQNEQFF. Written as DNA, the CDR3 is TGTGCTAGTGGTTTGATACAGCGGGAGGGTCAAAATGAGCAGTTCTTC.